This note documents a single T cell receptor beta chain sequence. Repertoires were generated with immunoSEQ multiplex PCR, while TCRdb's copy carries only in-frame clones and drops some. Counted here are tens of thousands of clones, about 88% occurring once; the ten biggest clones make up around a fifth. This entry is derived from a study of blood T cell repertoires in COVID-19. V was clipped by 2 bases and J by 1 base; unmatched bases: 4. This CDR3 is built from 15 residues. Germline V gives CDR1 SGHTA, CDR2 FQGNSA. The sample taken for sequencing was peripheral blood. The J gene is TRBJ2-7, the V gene TRBV7-2, with 8 bases aligning to TRBD2. The receptor was isolated from a man aged 45-65 years in a cohort sampled during active COVID-19. The CDR3 protein is CASSLYRGGSYEQYF. In DNA, the CDR3 is TGTGCCAGCAGCTTATACCGGGGGGGGTCCTACGAGCAGTACTTC.